What follows is one T cell receptor beta chain and its context. No antigen is known for it. Germline V gene data show CDR1 as MNHEY and CDR2 as SMNVEV (reference sequence). This CDR3 is built from 17 residues. With 2 bases clipped from V and 3 bases from J, the junction kept 10 bases outside the gene matches. This sample was included in a study of T cell responses to AZD1222 COVID-19 vaccine. Study-wide points: Vaccine-related CD4 TCRs covered spike, predominating at 160-218 and 743-854. Seropositive AZD1222 recipients at baseline numbered only five or six. All repertoire sampling was performed exclusively after the peak T cell response.

Sequencing was performed with immunoSEQ multiplex PCR; in TCRdb, only in-frame clones are kept and a portion is missing. In the table there are approximately 200,000 clones, 87% of which are singletons. The source was peripheral blood, collected on day 0 of MenACWY control vaccination. The receptor was derived from an adult in good health. This rearrangement joins TRBV27 to TRBJ2-7, with TRBD2 matching 10 bases. DNA of the CDR3: TGTGCCAGCAGTTTAACTAAAGGGACTAGCGAATACTACGAGCAGTACTTC. This translates into CASSLTKGTSEYYEQYF.